Described below is a single TCR beta chain sequence and its context. Assay used: immunoSEQ multiplex PCR; TCRdb lists only in-frame clones, some missing. Among about 380,000 clones listed, about 95% were seen once. The data derive from a study of shared T cell receptors in the human thymus. Sequencing used thymocytes. The receptor was derived from a human donor.

The chain's CDR3 is CASSPAGKAGELFF. In DNA, the CDR3 is TGTGCCAGCAGCCCGGCGGGCAAAGCCGGGGAGCTGTTTTTT. This sequence joins TRBV27 and TRBJ2-2, with TRBD2 as a possible D gene (5 bases). V lost 6 bases, J lost 6 bases, and 14 bases lay in between. The CDR3 contains 14 residues. In germline, CDR1 is MNHEY, CDR2 SMNVEV (reference sequence).